A single sample is the source of the 5 T cell receptor beta chains below, sequenced in a study of blood T cell repertoires in COVID-19. The assay was immunoSEQ multiplex PCR, and TCRdb's table has in-frame clones only and misses some. The sample has 180,000 or so clones, 80% seen once. Input material: PBMCs or T cells enriched from blood (not recorded which). The receptors come from a man aged 55 to 70 who had been exposed to COVID-19.

This rearrangement joins TRBV7-2 to TRBJ2-5, with D possibly TRBD2 on 5 matching bases. Germline loops: CDR1 SGHTA, CDR2 FQGNSA. The V gene lost 5 bases and the J gene lost 3 bases, with 13 bases spanning the gap. CDR3 length: 14 amino acids. The CDR3, as DNA: TGTGCCAGCAGCCCCCGGACTGGGGAAGAGACCCAGTACTTC. Translated: CASSPRTGEETQYF.

The rearrangement joins TRBV4-3 to TRBJ2-7; a weak D match, TRBD2 (7 bases). The CDR3 length is 16 residues. Per the germline V gene, CDR1 is LGHNA and CDR2 is YSLEER. Trimming pared 0 bases from V and 5 bases from J, leaving 17 bases between. CDR3 nucleotide sequence: TGCGCCAGCAGCCAAGAGCCGGGGGGCGGCTGGCACGAGCAGTACTTC. This translates into CASSQEPGGGWHEQYF.

The CDR3 spells CASSLTGVSGNTIYF. The CDR3 nucleotides read TGCGCCAGCAGCTTGACCGGGGTCTCTGGAAACACCATATATTTT. This chain uses TRBV5-1 with TRBJ1-3; D gene unclear. The length of the CDR3 is 15 residues. V was shortened by 1 base and J by 0 bases, with 8 bases between the two germline ends. Germline CDR1 SGHRS, CDR2 YFSETQ.

The rearrangement uses TRBV15 and TRBJ2-6; D is uncertain. There are 14 residues in the CDR3. Trimming pared 3 bases from V and 2 bases from J, leaving 5 bases between. Looked up from germline, CDR1 is LNHNV and CDR2 is YYDKDF (reference sequence). The CDR3 DNA sequence: TGTGCCACCAGCAGTAGAGCTGGGGCCAACGTCCTGACTTTC. Amino acids: CATSSRAGANVLTF.

The V call is TRBV29-1, the J call TRBJ1-2; 8 nucleotides agree with TRBD1. The ends lost 3 bases at V and 7 bases at J; junction bases unmatched: 7. The CDR3 extends over 13 amino acids. Germline values: CDR1 SQVTM, CDR2 ANQGSEA. CDR3: CSVEGQGAGGYTF. The DNA of the CDR3 is TGCAGCGTTGAGGGGCAGGGGGCGGGTGGCTACACCTTC.